This TCR beta chain was sequenced for a study of OX40 agonist ivuxolimab in advanced cancers. Study as a whole: Three patients, one with hepatocellular carcinoma and two with cutaneous melanoma, responded partially.

Concerning this clone: The antigen is unknown.

General study findings and limits: Within 6 weeks, CD4+ and CD8+ blood T cells expanded clonally at 0.1 to 3.0 mg/kg. On average, a greater number of expanded clones characterised CD8+ T cells relative to CD4+.

Clones were sequenced by immunoSEQ multiplex PCR, and TCRdb holds only the in-frame ones, with some missing. The sample has some 42,000 clones, 86% seen once; the top ten hold 21%. Germline CDR1 reads MNHNY; CDR2 reads SVGAGI (reference sequence). CDR3 length: 15 amino acids. The V gene lost 5 bases and the J gene lost 3 bases, with 15 bases spanning the gap. This specimen consisted of CD4+ or CD8+ T cells sorted from blood, obtained in a trial of the OX40 agonist ivuxolimab. The gene calls are TRBV6-6 and TRBJ2-3; possible D gene TRBD2, 6 bases. The TCR originated in an adult with an advanced solid tumor such as melanoma, head and neck, liver or kidney cancer. The CDR3: CASSTYGAGTDTQYF. CDR3 sequence (DNA): TGTGCCAGCAGTACCTACGGGGCGGGGACAGATACGCAGTATTTT.